Listed below are T cell receptor beta chains from one sample, sequenced in a study of T cell responses to AZD1222 COVID-19 vaccine. Assay used: immunoSEQ multiplex PCR; TCRdb lists only in-frame clones, some missing. This table holds around 80,000 clones, approximately 90% found once. Specimen: peripheral blood, collected on day 0 of AZD1222 vaccination. These receptors all come from an adult in good health. Both conserved end residues are part of each CDR3. D genes are given only for firm matches. Some rows mark clone size as missing; the rest say once, few, many or name a class of expanded clone.

d_call j_call v_call clone_size cdr3_aa
TRBD2 TRBJ2-1 TRBV24-1 few CATSETSGSSYNEQFF
NA TRBJ1-4 TRBV5-1 NA CASSLVGSPAEKLFF
NA TRBJ1-5 TRBV27 NA CASRATGSVQPQHF
TRBD1 TRBJ1-2 TRBV28 NA CASSLTGLYGYTF
NA TRBJ2-1 TRBV28 NA CATRLGQTYNEQFF
TRBD2 TRBJ2-2 TRBV7-2 NA CASSPRVAGGTNTGELFF
NA TRBJ1-2 TRBV7-9 NA CASSLSSSGGFGYTF
NA TRBJ2-7 TRBV4-1 NA CASSQDPRSGFPYEQYF
NA TRBJ1-1 TRBV2 NA CASSPLGGAGAFF
NA TRBJ1-2 TRBV28 NA CASRPSGGNYGYTF
NA TRBJ2-5 TRBV24-1 NA CATSDPSRGQETQYF
NA TRBJ1-1 TRBV20-1 NA CSASIRSNTEAFF
NA TRBJ2-1 TRBV3-1/TRBV3-2 NA CASSQVLNEQFF
NA TRBJ1-2 TRBV28 NA CASSGPNYGYTF
TRBD2 TRBJ2-2 TRBV5-1 NA CASSLAGGLAGELFF
TRBD1 TRBJ1-6 TRBV27 NA CASSRQGNSPLHF
NA TRBJ2-6 TRBV5-4 NA CASSLPPRAGANVLTF
NA TRBJ2-1 TRBV19 NA CASSLRSTGAQFF
NA TRBJ1-2 TRBV5-4 NA CASRGRRPRSGYTF
NA TRBJ1-6 TRBV15 NA CATSGGVGHSPLHF
TRBD1 TRBJ1-5 TRBV6-5 NA CASMRGRDQPQHF
TRBD1 TRBJ2-2 TRBV12-3/TRBV12-4 NA CASRFRDRGELFF
NA TRBJ2-7 TRBV6-5 NA CASRGSVYEQYF
TRBD2 TRBJ2-3 TRBV5-4 NA CASSPGGGSTDTQYF
NA TRBJ1-5 TRBV5-1 NA CASSLGAGSEPQHF
NA TRBJ2-1 TRBV21-1 once CASSKARTGATYNEQFF
TRBD1 TRBJ1-6 TRBV27 NA CASSFGGTGLDSPLHF
NA TRBJ2-2 TRBV11-2 NA CASSFSFLGGRRTGELFF
NA TRBJ1-2 TRBV12-5 NA CASAYGGNYGYTF
TRBD1 TRBJ2-2 TRBV19 NA CASSLAGQGSNTGELFF
TRBD2 TRBJ2-7 TRBV7-9 NA CASSLGLLAGSYEQYF
NA TRBJ2-2 TRBV10-3 NA CATEEGANTGELFF
TRBD1 TRBJ2-7 TRBV28 NA CASSLAGGPYEQYF
TRBD1 TRBJ2-3 TRBV28 NA CASSLYRGSRTDTQYF
NA TRBJ2-5 TRBV6-6 few CASSYSDTPETQYF
TRBD1 TRBJ1-1 TRBV29-1 once CSAEPGGNTEAFF